Shown below are 26 T cell receptor beta chains from a single sample sequenced in a study of early T cells in non-severe SARS-CoV-2 infection. TCRdb independently ran MiXCR on the 5' RACE reads; one entry per CDR3 protein. The table has more than 50,000 distinct CDR3 sequences, 5.5% to 6.5% seen once. Sequencing was performed on whole blood. Source of these receptors: an adult who was a healthcare worker with PCR-confirmed SARS-CoV-2 infection or an uninfected control (not recorded which).

This clonotype was picked up many times. This rearrangement joins TRBV2 to TRBJ2-7; D unclear. The CDR3 covers 11 residues. The ends were cut back, 4 bases at V and 6 bases at J, with 7 bases in the middle. Germline lookup yields CDR1 SNHLY and CDR2 FYNNEI. The CDR3 is CASSVLSEQYF. DNA for the CDR3: TGTGCCAGCAGTGTTCTGTCCGAGCAGTACTTC.

This clonotype has ten or more counts. This rearrangement joins TRBV4-2 to TRBJ2-2, with D perhaps given as TRBD1 or TRBD2 (6 bases each). This CDR3 is 13 amino acids long. V gave up 5 bases and J gave up 8 bases, with 12 bases separating them. CDR1 is LGHNA and CDR2 is YNFKEQ in the germline V gene. The CDR3 reads CASSGGPSGELFF. CDR3 in DNA: TGTGCCAGCAGCGGGGGGCCATCGGGGGAGCTGTTTTTT.

This clonotype was detected many times. Because the CDR3's place on the DNA is in doubt, the DNA is left out and the CDR3 is given as listed by TCRdb. V is TRBV27 and J is TRBJ2-2; the table's D gene call, TRBD1, was not cross checked with the DNA. The CDR3 length is 17 residues, termini included. Germline values: CDR1 MNHEY, CDR2 SMNVEV (reference sequence). CDR3 loop: CASSFFGSGANTGELFF.

The chain couples TRBV30 to TRBJ1-5; D gene unclear. Germline loops: CDR1 GTSNPN, CDR2 SVGIG (reference sequence). V lost 3 bases and J 0 bases, leaving 6 bases between the germline ends. CDR3 size: 13 residues. CDR3 coding DNA: TGTGCCTGGAGCGCAGATAGCAATCAGCCCCAGCATTTT. This encodes CAWSADSNQPQHF.

This clonotype was counted many times. J is TRBJ2-2 and V is TRBV24-1; 7 nucleotides match TRBD1. The junction had 8 bases not matched to a gene; V was cut back by 6 bases and J by 5 bases. The length of the CDR3 is 15 residues. Germline lookup yields CDR1 KGHDR and CDR2 SFDVKD. The CDR3 coding sequence is TGTGCCACCAGTCTTCGGACAGGAGGAACCGGGGAGCTGTTTTTT. Protein: CATSLRTGGTGELFF.

This clonotype was counted many times. The J gene is TRBJ2-2, the V gene TRBV30; 7 positions match TRBD2. Germline V gene data show CDR1 as GTSNPN and CDR2 as SVGIG (reference sequence). V dropped 2 bases and J dropped 4; count of bases not matched to a gene: 4. The CDR3 consists of 14 residues. The chain's CDR3 is CAWSHGEGTGELFF. DNA for the CDR3: TGTGCCTGGAGTCACGGGGAGGGCACCGGGGAGCTGTTTTTT. Using reference TRBV30 and TRBJ2-2 for the parts outside the CDR3, the full variable domain is SQTIHQWPATLVQPVGSPLSLECTVEGTSNPNLYWYRQAAGRGLQLLFYSVGIGQISSEVPQNLSASRPQDRQFILSSKKLLLSDSGFYLCAWSHGEGTGELFFGEGSRLTVL.

The V gene is TRBV6-5, the J gene TRBJ1-1; 7 bases fit TRBD1. The V gene end was trimmed by 0 bases and the J gene end by 3 bases; junction bases not matched to a gene: 16. The CDR3 runs to 19 residues. Germline-derived CDR1 and CDR2 are MNHEY and SVGAGI. The CDR3 here is CASSYSVGQRAIRDTEAFF. In DNA form, the CDR3 reads TGTGCCAGCAGTTACTCAGTGGGACAGCGAGCCATACGGGACACTGAAGCTTTCTTT.

This clonotype was detected only a few times. The chain joins TRBV4-1 to TRBJ1-4; D is perhaps TRBD1 (5 bases). Germline CDR1 is MGHRA and CDR2 is YSYEKL. V dropped 6 bases and J dropped 0 bases, with 8 bases sitting between them. The CDR3 is made up of 14 amino acids. The CDR3 coding sequence is TGCGCCAGCAGAAGGGGACCAACTAATGAAAAACTGTTTTTT. It is translated as CASRRGPTNEKLFF.

V and J are TRBV5-1 and TRBJ1-2; 8 positions agree with TRBD1. Germline lookup yields CDR1 SGHRS and CDR2 YFSETQ. This CDR3 region has 14 residues. J gave up 2 bases and V 0 bases, and 0 bases lay outside the gene matches. The DNA of the CDR3 is TGCGCCAGCAGCTTGGGGACAGGGAACTATGGCTACACCTTC. It translates to CASSLGTGNYGYTF.

This clonotype was detected many times. This chain connects TRBV29-1 to TRBJ1-1, with D uncertain. Deletions cut 6 bases from V and 1 base from J, with 9 bases between. This CDR3 spans 12 amino acids. Germline values: CDR1 SQVTM, CDR2 ANQGSEA. CDR3 loop: CSVADPNTEAFF. The CDR3 coding sequence is TGCAGCGTGGCGGACCCGAACACTGAAGCTTTCTTT.

The sample holds many counts of this clonotype. This chain uses TRBV2 with TRBJ2-3; 10 bases align to TRBD2. Looked up from germline, CDR1 is SNHLY and CDR2 is FYNNEI. The CDR3 consists of 15 residues. Losses at the gene ends were 7 bases for V and 2 bases for J; bases not matched to a gene: 6. CDR3 loop: CASTVAGGNTDTQYF. The DNA for the CDR3 is TGTGCCAGCACCGTAGCGGGAGGCAACACAGATACGCAGTATTTT.

In its sample, this clonotype was seen many times. This chain joins TRBV5-1 and TRBJ2-7, with a possible D match to TRBD1 (6 bases). This CDR3 has 17 amino acids. The V end was cut by 4 bases, the J end by 5 bases, with 25 bases between. The germline V gene has CDR1 SGHRS and CDR2 YFSETQ. The CDR3 protein is CASSEGILGAGADEQYF. For the CDR3, the DNA is TGCGCCAGCAGCGAGGGAATCTTGGGGGCAGGAGCGGACGAGCAGTACTTC.

This clonotype has a handful of counts. The chain carries TRBV10-3 and TRBJ2-5, with TRBD2 as a possible D gene (6 bases). V was shortened by 0 bases and J by 4 bases, with 12 bases between the two germline ends. Germline lookup yields CDR1 ENHRY and CDR2 SYGVKD. The CDR3 contains 15 residues. The CDR3 protein is CAISESGGFGETQYF. The CDR3 region has the DNA TGTGCCATCAGTGAGTCCGGGGGATTCGGAGAGACCCAGTACTTC.

This clonotype was counted many times. The CDR3 is CASSISGRTGTDLYGYTF. As DNA, the CDR3 is TGTGCCAGCAGCATATCGGGGCGGACCGGGACCGACCTTTATGGCTACACCTTC. This chain links TRBV3-1 with TRBJ1-2, with a possible D match to TRBD1 (5 bases). Germline V gives CDR1 LGHDT, CDR2 YNNKEL (reference sequence). Trimming left V 5 bases short and J 5 bases short, with 27 bases between. The CDR3 runs 18 residues.

In its sample, this clonotype was seen many times. This chain connects TRBV30 to TRBJ1-2, with no clear D. Germline lookup yields CDR1 GTSNPN and CDR2 SVGIG (reference sequence). Trimming removed 7 bases at V and 4 bases at J, with 10 bases between. This CDR3 is built from 11 residues. The CDR3, as DNA: TGTGCCTACCCCAGAGGCTATGGCTACACCTTC. Its protein product is CAYPRGYGYTF. The complete variable domain, with remaining parts taken from reference TRBV30 and TRBJ1-2, reads SQTIHQWPATLVQPVGSPLSLECTVEGTSNPNLYWYRQAAGRGLQLLFYSVGIGQISSEVPQNLSASRPQDRQFILSSKKLLLSDSGFYLCAYPRGYGYTFGSGTRLTVV.

The chain uses TRBV7-2 and TRBJ2-7; D not resolved. CDR1 and CDR2 from the germline V gene are SGHTA and FQGNSA. V was clipped by 2 bases and J by 0 bases, with 11 bases between them. CDR3 length: 15 residues. CDR3 loop: CASSLWALSSYEQYF. Here the CDR3 DNA reads TGTGCCAGCAGCTTATGGGCTCTGAGCTCCTACGAGCAGTACTTC.

In the case of this clonotype: This may be a read error: a much more frequent sequence differs by one nucleotide. The chain recombines TRBV6-5 with TRBJ2-7; D ambiguous. The V gene lost 0 bases and the J gene lost 3 bases, with 12 bases spanning the gap. Germline V gene lookup returns CDR1 MNHEY and CDR2 SVGAGI. This CDR3 contains 15 residues. CDR3 nucleotides: TGTGCCAGCAGTTACTCAGGACGCACTAACTACGAGCAGTACTTC. It encodes CASSYSGRTNYEQYF.

To note about this clonotype: This clone may be a read error of a much larger clone one base away. This sequence joins TRBV20-1 and TRBJ2-7; 7 bases match TRBD2. TRBJ2-1 matches the DNA end more closely, so the J call is doubtful. Germline V gene lookup returns CDR1 DFQATT and CDR2 SNEGSKA (reference sequence). The CDR3 covers 16 residues. CDR3 in DNA: TGCAGTGCTAGAGATATGCTAGCGGCGGGGTCCTACGAGCAGTTCTTC. Its protein is CSARDMLAAGSYEQFF.

This clonotype was seen only a few times. The rearrangement links TRBV7-9 to TRBJ2-4, with 10 positions matching TRBD2. The CDR3 is 19 amino acids. With V trimmed by 4 bases and J by 9 bases, 21 bases remained unmatched. Germline lookup yields CDR1 SEHNR and CDR2 FQNEAQ (reference sequence). CDR3 coding DNA: TGTGCCAGCAGCTCCCGGAATGGTCCTAGCGGGGGAGGATCTCTCATTCAGTACTTC. This translates into CASSSRNGPSGGGSLIQYF.

This clonotype was seen many times. The V and J genes are TRBV7-2 and TRBJ2-1, with unresolved D. Germline values: CDR1 SGHTA, CDR2 FQGNSA. This CDR3 is built from 14 residues. The V end lost 0 bases, the J end lost 8 bases, and 11 bases lay between the germline ends. CDR3 sequence (DNA): TGTGCCAGCAGCTTAGCGGGAAGGATTCATGAGCAGTTCTTC. It translates to CASSLAGRIHEQFF.

This clonotype was found a few times. The chain couples TRBV5-1 to TRBJ1-2; D ambiguous. This CDR3 has 13 residues. Between the trimmed V and J ends, which lost 5 bases and 0 bases, there was a span of 8 bases. CDR1 and CDR2 (germline): SGHRS, YFSETQ. CDR3 sequence (DNA): TGCGCCAGCAGAACTGAACCTAACTATGGCTACACCTTC. It yields the protein CASRTEPNYGYTF.

This clonotype has a handful of counts. V usage is TRBV3-1 and J usage is TRBJ1-1, with D maybe TRBD1 (5 bases). Per the germline V gene, CDR1 is LGHDT and CDR2 is YNNKEL (reference sequence). The CDR3 consists of 13 residues. V was cut by 2 bases and J by 4 bases, with 8 bases left in between. CDR3 DNA: TGTGCCAGCAGCCAAACCGACAGCACTGAAGCTTTCTTT. Amino acids: CASSQTDSTEAFF.

This clonotype has at least ten counts. The rearrangement links TRBV7-2 to TRBJ2-7, with 12 bases that match TRBD2. Germline V gene data show CDR1 as SGHTA and CDR2 as FQGNSA. Losses at the gene ends were 5 bases for V and 6 bases for J; bases not matched to a gene: 8. The CDR3 contains 15 residues. CDR3 sequence reads: CASSTRLAGAGEQYF. The CDR3 bases are TGTGCCAGCAGCACGCGACTAGCGGGGGCGGGCGAGCAGTACTTC.

This clonotype was recorded many times. The rearrangement links TRBV14 to TRBJ1-1, with a tentative D call TRBD1 (6 bases). From germline, CDR1 is SGHDN and CDR2 FVKESK. The CDR3 loop spans 12 amino acids. V was shortened by 5 bases and J by 8 bases, with 12 bases between the two germline ends. CDR3 coding DNA: TGTGCCAGCAGCGTAACAGGGATCGAAGCTTTCTTT. Translated, it gives CASSVTGIEAFF.

Notes on this clonotype: A much bigger clone sits one base away, suggesting this may be a read error. The gene calls are TRBV6-1 and TRBJ1-3; a possible D gene is TRBD1 (5 bases). Trimming left V 3 bases short and J 8 bases short, with 23 bases between. The V gene's germline CDR1 is MNHNS and CDR2 SASEGT. CDR3 length: 17 amino acids. In nucleotides, the CDR3 is TGTGCCAGCAGTGACCTAATCTCGACAGCCCCGGGATACACCATATATTTT. Its protein product is CASSDLISTAPGYTIYF.

This clonotype was observed a handful of times. V gene TRBV12-3 or TRBV12-4 combines with J gene TRBJ2-5; 7 bases fit TRBD1. The CDR3 covers 15 residues. V dropped 2 bases and J dropped 1; count of bases not matched to a gene: 4. The CDR3 DNA sequence: TGTGCCAGCAGTTTACGGGGACAGAGCCAAGAGACCCAGTACTTC. Translated, it gives CASSLRGQSQETQYF.